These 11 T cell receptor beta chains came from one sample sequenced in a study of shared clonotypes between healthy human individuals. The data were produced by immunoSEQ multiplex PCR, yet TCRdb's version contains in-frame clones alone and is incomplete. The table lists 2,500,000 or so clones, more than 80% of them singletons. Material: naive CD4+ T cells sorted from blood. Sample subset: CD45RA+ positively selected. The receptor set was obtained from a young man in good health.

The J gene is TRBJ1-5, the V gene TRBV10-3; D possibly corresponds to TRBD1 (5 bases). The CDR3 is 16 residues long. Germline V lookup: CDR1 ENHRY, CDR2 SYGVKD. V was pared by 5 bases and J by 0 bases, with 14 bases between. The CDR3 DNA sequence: TGTGCCATCAGTCCGAGCGCAGGGAATAGCAATCAGCCCCAGCATTTT. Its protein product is CAISPSAGNSNQPQHF.

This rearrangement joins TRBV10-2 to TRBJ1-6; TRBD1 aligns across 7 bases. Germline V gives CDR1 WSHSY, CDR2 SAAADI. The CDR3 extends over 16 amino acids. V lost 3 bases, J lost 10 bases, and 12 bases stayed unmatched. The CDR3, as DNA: TGCGCCAGCAGTGACTACCGACAGGGTGGAAGATCACCCCTCCACTTT. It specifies CASSDYRQGGRSPLHF.

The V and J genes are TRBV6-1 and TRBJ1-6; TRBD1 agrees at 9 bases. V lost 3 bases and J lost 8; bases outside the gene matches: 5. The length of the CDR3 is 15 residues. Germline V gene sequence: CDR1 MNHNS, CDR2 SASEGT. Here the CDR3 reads CASSEFDRGDSPLHF. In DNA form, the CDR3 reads TGTGCCAGCAGTGAGTTTGACAGGGGGGATTCACCCCTCCACTTT.

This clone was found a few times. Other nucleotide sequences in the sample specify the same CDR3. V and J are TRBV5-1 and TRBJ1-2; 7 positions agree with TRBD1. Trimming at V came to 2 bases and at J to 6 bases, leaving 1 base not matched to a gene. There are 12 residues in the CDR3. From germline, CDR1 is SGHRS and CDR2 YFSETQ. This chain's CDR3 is CASSFTGDGYTF. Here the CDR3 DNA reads TGCGCCAGCAGCTTTACAGGGGATGGCTACACCTTC.

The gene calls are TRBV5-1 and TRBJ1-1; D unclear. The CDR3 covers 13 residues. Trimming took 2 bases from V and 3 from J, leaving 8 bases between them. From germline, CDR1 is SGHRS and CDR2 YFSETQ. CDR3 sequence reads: CASSFQRDTEAFF. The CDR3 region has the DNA TGCGCCAGCAGCTTCCAGAGGGACACTGAAGCTTTCTTT.

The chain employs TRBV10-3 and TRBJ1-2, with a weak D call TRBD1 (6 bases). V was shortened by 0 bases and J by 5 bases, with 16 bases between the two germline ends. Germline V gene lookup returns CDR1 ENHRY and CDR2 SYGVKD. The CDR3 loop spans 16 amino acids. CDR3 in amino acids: CAISESEAGARYGYTF. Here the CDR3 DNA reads TGTGCCATCAGTGAGTCCGAAGCAGGGGCTAGGTATGGCTACACCTTC.

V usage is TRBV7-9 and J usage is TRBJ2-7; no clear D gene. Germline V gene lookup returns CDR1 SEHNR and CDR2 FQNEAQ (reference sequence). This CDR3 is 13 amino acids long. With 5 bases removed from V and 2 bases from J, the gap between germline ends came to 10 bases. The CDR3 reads CASSPDNTYEQYF. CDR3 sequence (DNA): TGTGCCAGCAGCCCCGACAACACCTACGAGCAGTACTTC.

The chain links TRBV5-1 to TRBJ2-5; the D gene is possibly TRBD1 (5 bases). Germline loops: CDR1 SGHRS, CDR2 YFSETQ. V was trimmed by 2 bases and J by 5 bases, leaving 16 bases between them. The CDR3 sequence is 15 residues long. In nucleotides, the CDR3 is TGCGCCAGCAGCTTAATGGCCAAGGGGCAGGAGACCCAGTACTTC. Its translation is CASSLMAKGQETQYF.

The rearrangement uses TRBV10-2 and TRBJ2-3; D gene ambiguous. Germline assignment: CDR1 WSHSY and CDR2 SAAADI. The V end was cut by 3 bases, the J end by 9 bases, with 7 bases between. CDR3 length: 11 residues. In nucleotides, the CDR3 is TGCGCCAGCAGTGAACTGCCAACGCAGTATTTT. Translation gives CASSELPTQYF.

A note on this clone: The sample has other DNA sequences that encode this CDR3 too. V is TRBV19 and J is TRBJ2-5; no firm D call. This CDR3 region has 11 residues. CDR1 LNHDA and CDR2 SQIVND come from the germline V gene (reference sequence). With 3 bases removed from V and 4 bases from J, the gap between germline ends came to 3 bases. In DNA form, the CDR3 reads TGTGCCAGTAGTATGGCAGAGACCCAGTACTTC. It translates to CASSMAETQYF.

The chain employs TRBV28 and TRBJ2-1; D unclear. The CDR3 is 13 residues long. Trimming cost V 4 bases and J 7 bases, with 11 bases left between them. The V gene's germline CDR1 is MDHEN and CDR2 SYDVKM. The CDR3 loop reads CASSSSTGNEQFF. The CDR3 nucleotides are TGTGCCAGCAGTTCCTCCACCGGAAATGAGCAGTTCTTC.